The 8 T cell receptor beta chains below were found in one sample sequenced in a study of blood T cell repertoires in COVID-19. The method was immunoSEQ multiplex PCR; TCRdb's version includes in-frame clones alone and lacks a portion of them. The data show 340,000 or so clones, with roughly 85% seen just once and about 4.2% held by the top ten. The sequenced material came from PBMCs or T cells enriched from blood (not recorded which). These receptors were collected from a woman between 35 and 50 years old with acute COVID-19.

The chain is built from TRBV2 and TRBJ1-6, with 8 bases lining up with TRBD1. Germline CDR1 and CDR2: SNHLY and FYNNEI. The CDR3 length is 14 residues. V lost 7 bases to trimming and J lost 10 bases; unmatched junction nucleotides: 9. CDR3 protein: CASTGTGGFSPLHF. The CDR3 DNA sequence: TGTGCCAGCACAGGAACAGGGGGTTTCTCACCCCTCCACTTT.

The rearrangement joins TRBV25-1 to TRBJ1-1; 7 bases align to TRBD1. The CDR3 spans 14 residues. From germline, CDR1 is MGHDK and CDR2 SYGVNS. V was pared by 7 bases and J by 7 bases, with 12 bases of the junction left unmatched. The CDR3 protein is CASKDDRAMYEAFF. For the CDR3, the DNA is TGTGCCAGCAAGGATGACAGGGCTATGTATGAAGCTTTCTTT.

The V gene is TRBV29-1, the J gene TRBJ2-7; D is possibly TRBD2 (6 bases). The length of the CDR3 is 14 residues. Trimming removed 4 bases from V and 6 bases from J, with 19 bases in between. Germline V gene data show CDR1 as SQVTM and CDR2 as ANQGSEA. The CDR3 sequence: CSVAGIGGISEQYF. DNA for the CDR3: TGCAGCGTTGCGGGGATCGGAGGGATTAGCGAGCAGTACTTC.

The J gene is TRBJ1-2, the V gene TRBV28; the match to TRBD1 covers 12 bases. The germline V gene encodes CDR1 MDHEN and CDR2 SYDVKM. J lost 6 bases, V lost 4 bases, and 9 bases had no gene match. The CDR3 is 16 residues long. The DNA for the CDR3 is TGTGCCAGCAGTTGGGGAAGTGGGACAGGGGGCCATGGCTACACCTTC. This encodes CASSWGSGTGGHGYTF.

The chain uses TRBV27 and TRBJ1-1; D is uncertain. This CDR3 spans 14 amino acids. Germline V gene sequence: CDR1 MNHEY, CDR2 SMNVEV (reference sequence). V was clipped by 3 bases and J by 5 bases, with 13 bases between them. The CDR3 here is CASSFRGIGTEAFF. CDR3 nucleotide sequence: TGTGCCAGCAGTTTCCGAGGGATTGGAACTGAAGCTTTCTTT.

The chain is built from TRBV6-5 and TRBJ2-2; D is perhaps TRBD1 (5 bases). Germline CDR1 is MNHEY and CDR2 is SVGAGI. V was pared by 7 bases and J by 4 bases, with 13 bases between. This CDR3 comprises 14 residues. For the CDR3, the DNA is TGTGCCAGCATTCCCGACAGATCCACCGGGGAGCTGTTTTTT. Protein: CASIPDRSTGELFF.

The rearrangement links TRBV7-9 to TRBJ1-4, with 7 bases identical to TRBD1. This CDR3 is built from 14 residues. With 3 bases clipped from V and 7 bases from J, the junction kept 5 bases outside the gene matches. CDR1 and CDR2 (germline): SEHNR, FQNEAQ (reference sequence). CDR3 DNA: TGTGCCAGCAGCTTTCTAGCAGGGGGTGAAAAACTGTTTTTT. It codes for CASSFLAGGEKLFF.

The chain links TRBV27 to TRBJ1-2, with 9 bases that match TRBD1. The ends lost 1 base at V and 10 bases at J; junction bases unmatched: 4. This CDR3 comprises 13 residues. Looked up from germline, CDR1 is MNHEY and CDR2 is SMNVEV (reference sequence). The CDR3: CASSLFGTGYYTF. CDR3 sequence (DNA): TGTGCCAGCAGTTTATTCGGGACAGGGTACTACACCTTC.